The 3 T cell receptor beta chains reported below all come from one sample, sequenced in a study of cytomegalovirus exposure and HLA in healthy donors. A multiplex PCR was run with 60 Vbeta primers and 13 Jbeta primers. Repertoires were generated with immunoSEQ multiplex PCR, while TCRdb's copy carries only in-frame clones and drops some. The repertoire holds around 200,000 clones, with about four fifths as singletons. The sequencing sample was made of PBMCs. These TCRs come from a woman in her 50s in good health and CMV-seronegative.

This chain joins TRBV28 and TRBJ2-7; no reliable D call. CDR1 MDHEN and CDR2 SYDVKM come from the germline V gene. The germline V and J ends were trimmed by 6 bases and 0 bases, with 12 bases remaining between them. This CDR3 contains 14 residues. The CDR3 here is CASSSGRSSYEQYF. The CDR3 nucleotides read TGTGCCAGCAGCTCTGGGCGCAGCTCCTACGAGCAGTACTTC.

The sample holds a few counts of this clone. This rearrangement joins TRBV5-1 to TRBJ1-5; the D gene is possibly TRBD1 (6 bases). Trimming removed 4 bases at V and 6 bases at J, with 17 bases between. The CDR3 runs 15 residues. Germline CDR1 reads SGHRS; CDR2 reads YFSETQ. CDR3 bases: TGCGCCAGCAGCCCTACGGGGGGCGCGGGTCAGCCCCAGCATTTT. It codes for CASSPTGGAGQPQHF.

This clone was seen a few times. The CDR3 coding sequence is TGTGCCAGCAGTTCCACAGGGGGCTCTTACAATGAGCAGTTCTTC. It translates to CASSSTGGSYNEQFF. The gene calls are TRBV27 and TRBJ2-1, with 9 bases aligning to TRBD1. After removal of 4 bases from V and 4 bases from J, the junction contained 5 bases not matched to a gene. This CDR3 contains 15 residues. CDR1 is MNHEY, CDR2 SMNVEV, per germline (reference sequence).